These 17 T cell receptor beta chains share one sample of origin, sequenced in a study of breast tumors, draining lymph nodes, adjacent tissues. From the multiplex PCR reads, TCRdb called clonotypes with MiXCR, one entry per CDR3 protein. The sample holds about 21,000 distinct CDR3 sequences, approximately 51% seen once. What was sequenced was breast tumor tissue. These receptors were obtained from a female donor with breast cancer. Some clones in this sample may be carry-over from other donors' samples.

J is TRBJ2-1 and V is TRBV6-4, with D possibly TRBD2 on 5 matching bases. CDR3 size: 13 residues. CDR1 MRHNA and CDR2 SNTAGT come from the germline V gene. The V and J ends lost 5 bases and 7 bases respectively, with 12 bases between them. CDR3 sequence: CASSLPSQNEQFF. CDR3 in DNA: TGTGCCAGCAGTCTTCCTAGCCAGAATGAGCAGTTCTTC.

The chain employs TRBV4-1 and TRBJ1-6; 8 nucleotides agree with TRBD1. The CDR3 runs 15 residues. Germline-derived CDR1 and CDR2 are MGHRA and YSYEKL. The J segment lost 10 bases and the V segment lost 5 bases, leaving 10 bases of the junction unmatched. Written as DNA, the CDR3 is TGCGCCAGCAGCGAACAGGGGGGTTTTAAATCACCCCTCCACTTT. It codes for CASSEQGGFKSPLHF.

The chain couples TRBV6-2 or TRBV6-3 to TRBJ2-5; a possible D gene is TRBD2 (6 bases). This CDR3 comprises 14 residues. Germline CDR1 and CDR2: MNHEY and SVGEGT. V lost 5 bases, J lost 1 base, and 11 bases lay in between. This CDR3 is CASSPSGLQETQYF. The CDR3 DNA reads as TGTGCCAGCAGTCCCAGCGGGCTCCAAGAGACCCAGTACTTC.

The rearrangement links TRBV5-1 to TRBJ1-3; D unresolved. Trimming stripped 2 bases from V and 8 bases from J, with 14 bases between. Looked up from germline, CDR1 is SGHRS and CDR2 is YFSETQ. The CDR3 has 14 amino acids. CDR3 bases: TGCGCCAGCAGCTTAGACAACTATGGCTACACCATATATTTT. The encoded protein is CASSLDNYGYTIYF.

The V call is TRBV25-1, the J call TRBJ2-7; D perhaps matches TRBD1 (6 bases). The ends were cut back, 4 bases at V and 2 bases at J, with 15 bases in the middle. The CDR3 sequence is 15 residues long. Germline CDR1 and CDR2: MGHDK and SYGVNS. The CDR3 DNA is TGTGCCAGCAGTGTCAGGGGAGTCGACACCTACGAGCAGTACTTC. This encodes CASSVRGVDTYEQYF.

In its sample, this clonotype was seen once. The genes are TRBV5-1 and TRBJ2-3; 9 bases are shared with TRBD2. CDR1 is SGHRS and CDR2 is YFSETQ in the germline V gene. The trim removed 4 bases at V and 1 base at J, leaving 1 base unmatched. This CDR3 comprises 14 residues. CDR3 in amino acids: CASSRTSGTDTQYF. DNA of the CDR3: TGCGCCAGCAGCAGGACTAGCGGCACAGATACGCAGTATTTT.

This clonotype was found once. The V call is TRBV7-2, the J call TRBJ2-1, with 9 nucleotides matching TRBD2. Germline CDR1 is SGHTA and CDR2 is FQGNSA. The CDR3 totals 13 residues. J gave up 10 bases and V 5 bases, and 6 bases lay outside the gene matches. The CDR3 nucleotides are TGTGCCAGCAGCCCGGGACTAGCCGGCGAGCAGTTCTTC. Translating it yields CASSPGLAGEQFF.

The chain employs TRBV7-8 and TRBJ2-5, with 12 bases fitting TRBD2. V was pared by 7 bases and J by 4 bases, with 10 bases of the junction left unmatched. The CDR3 extends over 16 amino acids. Germline V gives CDR1 SGHVS, CDR2 FQNEAQ. CDR3: CASTLNPGLAGETQYF. The DNA of the CDR3 is TGTGCCAGCACCCTAAACCCGGGACTAGCGGGAGAGACCCAGTACTTC.

This clonotype appeared a few times. The junction shows a germline mismatch at one end, possibly a read error. CDR3 nucleotides: TGCGCCAGCAGCGTGGACGGATCCTCTGGATACACCGTATATTTT. Its translation: CASSVDGSSGYTVYF. This chain uses TRBV5-1 with TRBJ1-3; D unresolved. CDR1 SGHRS and CDR2 YFSETQ come from the germline V gene. The CDR3 runs 15 residues.

A remark on this clonotype: Because the CDR3's place on the DNA is in doubt, the DNA is left out and the CDR3 is given as listed by TCRdb. J is TRBJ1-2 and V is TRBV20-1. Germline CDR1 is DFQATT and CDR2 is SNEGSKA (reference sequence). The CDR3 sequence runs 16 residues, both termini included. The CDR3 spells CRCRSCSARTDYGYTF.

This clonotype was picked up many times. This may arise from a read error, as a much more abundant clone is one base away. V gene TRBV4-3 combines with J gene TRBJ1-4; TRBD1 matches 10 bases. V was pared by 4 bases and J by 6 bases, with 5 bases of the junction left unmatched. The CDR3 has 15 amino acids. Per the germline V gene, CDR1 is LGHNA and CDR2 is YSLEER. The CDR3: CASSPWTGGDEKLFF. The CDR3 nucleotides are TGCGCCAGCAGCCCCTGGACAGGGGGAGATGAAAAACTGTTTTTT.

For this clonotype: At one end, the junction sequence differs from germline, possibly due to a read error. The V and J genes are TRBV29-1 and TRBJ2-1; no firm D call. CDR1 is SQVTM, CDR2 ANQGSEA, per germline. The CDR3 runs to 9 residues. CDR3 nucleotide sequence: TGCAGCGTTGAAAATGGGCAGTTCTTC. Translating gives CSVENGQFF.

V usage is TRBV20-1 and J usage is TRBJ1-2; TRBD1 aligns across 9 bases. Germline values: CDR1 DFQATT, CDR2 SNEGSKA (reference sequence). The CDR3 runs 13 residues. V lost 6 bases to trimming and J lost 5 bases; unmatched junction nucleotides: 7. Here the CDR3 reads CSAPGQGLYGYTF. The CDR3 coding sequence is TGCAGTGCACCAGGACAGGGGTTGTATGGCTACACCTTC.

This chain links TRBV2 with TRBJ1-2, with 8 bases aligning to TRBD1. J gave up 12 bases and V 9 bases, and 12 bases lay outside the gene matches. CDR3 length equals 12 residues. Germline CDR1 and CDR2: SNHLY and FYNNEI. The CDR3 sequence: CARNRGDSGNTF. The CDR3 nucleotides read TGTGCCAGAAACAGGGGGGACTCTGGAAACACCTTC.

This clonotype was seen ten or more times. A single base separates this from a much larger clone, so it may be a read error. The CDR3 coding sequence is TGTGCCAGCAGTGGGCTGAATAATGAAAAACTGCTTTTT. Residues: CASSGLNNEKLLF. The rearrangement joins TRBV25-1 to TRBJ1-4; D unresolved. This CDR3 contains 13 residues. Germline-derived CDR1 and CDR2 are MGHDK and SYGVNS. Variable domain in full (rest from reference TRBV25-1 and TRBJ1-4): EADIYQTPRYLVIGTGKKITLECSQTMGHDKMYWYQQDPGMELHLIHYSYGVNSTEKGDLSSESTVSRIRTEHFPLTLESARPSHTSQYLCASSGLNNEKLLFGSGTQLSVL.

By its share, this clonotype is medium-sized. The rearrangement links TRBV2 to TRBJ1-6; D is unresolved. The CDR3 has 14 amino acids. With 0 bases removed from V and 7 bases from J, the gap between germline ends came to 7 bases. Per the germline V gene, CDR1 is SNHLY and CDR2 is FYNNEI. This CDR3 reads CASSEARGNSPLHF. In DNA form, the CDR3 reads TGTGCCAGCAGTGAAGCGCGGGGAAATTCACCCCTCCACTTT. Together with reference TRBV2 and TRBJ1-6, the CDR3 gives the full variable domain: EPEVTQTPSHQVTQMGQEVILRCVPISNHLYFYWYRQILGQKVEFLVSFYNNEISEKSEIFDDQFSVERPDGSNFTLKIRSTKLEDSAMYFCASSEARGNSPLHFGNGTRLTVT.

This clonotype was seen repeatedly, ten times or more. A read error may explain this, as a much larger clone is one base away. This chain joins TRBV6-6 and TRBJ1-6; 7 bases are a match to TRBD1. The length of the CDR3 is 16 residues. Germline V gene sequence: CDR1 MNHNY, CDR2 SVGAGI (reference sequence). The CDR3, as DNA: TGTGCCAGCAGTACGGATAGGGGGCGTGCAAATTCACCCCTCCGCTTT. It specifies CASSTDRGRANSPLRF.